The 7 T cell receptor beta chains listed next were all sequenced from one sample in a study of cytomegalovirus exposure and HLA in healthy donors. Both 60 Vbeta primers and 13 Jbeta primers went into the PCR. Repertoires were generated with immunoSEQ multiplex PCR, while TCRdb's copy carries only in-frame clones and drops some. The table lists some 100,000 clones, 74% of them singletons. Sequencing was performed on PBMCs. These receptors came from a human donor in good health.

The chain employs TRBV5-1 and TRBJ2-7; 10 positions agree with TRBD2. J was trimmed by 7 bases and V by 0 bases; bases with no gene match: 7. In germline, CDR1 is SGHRS, CDR2 YFSETQ. The CDR3 covers 15 residues. CDR3 coding DNA: TGCGCCAGCAGCTTGGCCAGAGCGGGAGGGAGGGAGCAGTACTTC. Its translation is CASSLARAGGREQYF.

The V and J genes are TRBV6-5 and TRBJ1-2; tentatively, D is TRBD1 (5 bases). Trimming pared 2 bases from V and 6 bases from J, leaving 10 bases between. From germline, CDR1 is MNHEY and CDR2 SVGAGI. The CDR3 sequence is 13 residues long. DNA of the CDR3: TGTGCCAGCAGTTACAACAGGCTTCATGGCTACACCTTC. Translation gives CASSYNRLHGYTF.

This clone was seen a few times. The rearrangement joins TRBV7-9 to TRBJ2-7; TRBD2 is a possible D gene (6 bases). CDR1 SEHNR and CDR2 FQNEAQ come from the germline V gene (reference sequence). The germline V and J ends were trimmed by 4 bases and 1 base, with 11 bases remaining between them. CDR3 length equals 14 residues. The CDR3 DNA reads TGTGCCAGCAGCTCCGCCGGGACTTCCTACGAGCAGTACTTC. As protein: CASSSAGTSYEQYF.

In its sample, this clone was seen a few times. The rearrangement uses TRBV5-1 and TRBJ2-7; D perhaps matches TRBD1 (6 bases). The CDR3 contains 13 residues. Per the germline V gene, CDR1 is SGHRS and CDR2 is YFSETQ. Trimming took off 7 bases at V and 4 bases at J, with 15 bases between the two ends. The CDR3 loop is CASRGTPSYEQYF. CDR3 bases: TGCGCCAGCCGAGGGACACCGAGTTACGAGCAGTACTTC.

This clone was seen a handful of times. V is TRBV5-4 and J is TRBJ2-1; D is perhaps TRBD2 (6 bases). Germline CDR1 is SGHNT and CDR2 is YYREEE (reference sequence). The CDR3 has 15 amino acids. V was trimmed by 1 base and J by 0 bases, leaving 8 bases between them. This chain's CDR3 is CASSLRESSYNEQFF. The CDR3, as DNA: TGTGCCAGCAGCTTGCGGGAGAGCTCCTACAATGAGCAGTTCTTC.

V gene TRBV7-2 combines with J gene TRBJ1-6, with a possible D match to TRBD1 (6 bases). V lost 8 bases and J lost 6, with 17 bases in between. There are 15 residues in the CDR3. Germline V gives CDR1 SGHTA, CDR2 FQGNSA. CDR3 coding DNA: TGTGCCAGCCGAGCATCGACAGGTCGTAATTCACCCCTCCACTTT. Protein product: CASRASTGRNSPLHF.

The chain is built from TRBV29-1 and TRBJ1-1; the match to TRBD1 covers 7 bases. V lost 7 bases, J lost 5 bases, and 10 bases stayed unmatched. The CDR3 runs 13 residues. The germline V gene encodes CDR1 SQVTM and CDR2 ANQGSEA. CDR3 coding DNA: TGCAGCGCCGACGGTGCAGGGGGGACTGAAGCTTTCTTT. Translation: CSADGAGGTEAFF.